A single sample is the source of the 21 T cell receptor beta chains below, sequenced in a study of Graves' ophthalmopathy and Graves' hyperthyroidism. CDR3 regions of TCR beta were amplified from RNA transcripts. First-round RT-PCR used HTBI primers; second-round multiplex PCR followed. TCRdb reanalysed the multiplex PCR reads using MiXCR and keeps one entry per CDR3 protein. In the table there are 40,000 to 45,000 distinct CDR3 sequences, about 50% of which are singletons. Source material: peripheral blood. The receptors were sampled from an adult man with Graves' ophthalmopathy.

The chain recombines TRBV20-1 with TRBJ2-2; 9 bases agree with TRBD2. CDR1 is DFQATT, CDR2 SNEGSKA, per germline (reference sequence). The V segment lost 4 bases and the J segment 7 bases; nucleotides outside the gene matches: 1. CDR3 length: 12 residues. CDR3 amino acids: CSAMRGGGELFF. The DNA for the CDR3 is TGCAGTGCTATGCGGGGGGGCGGGGAGCTGTTTTTT.

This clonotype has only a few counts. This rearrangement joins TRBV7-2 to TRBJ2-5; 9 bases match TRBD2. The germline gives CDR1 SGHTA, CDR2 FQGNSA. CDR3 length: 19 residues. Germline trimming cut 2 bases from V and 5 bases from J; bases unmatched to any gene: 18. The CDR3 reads CASSLRWASGVNTGETQYF. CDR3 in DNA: TGTGCCAGCAGCTTAAGGTGGGCTAGCGGGGTGAACACCGGGGAGACCCAGTACTTC.

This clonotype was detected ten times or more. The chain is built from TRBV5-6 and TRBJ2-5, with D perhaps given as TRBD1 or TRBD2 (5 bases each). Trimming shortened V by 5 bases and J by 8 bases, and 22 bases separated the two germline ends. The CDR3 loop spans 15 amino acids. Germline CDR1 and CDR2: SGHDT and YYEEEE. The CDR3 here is CASRIARNRGATQYF. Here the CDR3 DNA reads TGTGCCAGCAGAATAGCCCGTAACCGAGGGGCAACCCAGTACTTC.

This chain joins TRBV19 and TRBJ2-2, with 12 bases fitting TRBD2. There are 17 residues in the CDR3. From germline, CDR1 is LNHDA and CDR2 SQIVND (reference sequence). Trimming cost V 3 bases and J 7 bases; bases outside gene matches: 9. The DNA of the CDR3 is TGTGCCAGTAGTATCCTAGCGGGGGGGGACCTAGGCGGGGAGCTGTTTTTT. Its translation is CASSILAGGDLGGELFF.

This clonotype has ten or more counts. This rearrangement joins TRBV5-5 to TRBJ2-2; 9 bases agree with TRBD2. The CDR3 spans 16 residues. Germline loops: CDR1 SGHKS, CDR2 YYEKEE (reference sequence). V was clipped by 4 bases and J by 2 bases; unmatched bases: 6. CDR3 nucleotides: TGTGCCAGCAGCCGCCAAGCGGGGGGTAACACCGGGGAGCTGTTTTTT. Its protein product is CASSRQAGGNTGELFF.

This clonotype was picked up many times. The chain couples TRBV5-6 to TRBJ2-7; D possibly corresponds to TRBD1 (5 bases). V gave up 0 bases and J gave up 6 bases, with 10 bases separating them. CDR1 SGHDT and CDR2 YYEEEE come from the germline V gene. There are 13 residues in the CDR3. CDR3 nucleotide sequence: TGTGCCAGCAGCTTGGGTCCAGGGATCGAGCAGTACTTC. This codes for CASSLGPGIEQYF.

CDR3 sequence reads: CASSPITSGKSGELFF. In nucleotides, the CDR3 is TGTGCCAGCAGCCCCATCACGAGCGGGAAGTCCGGGGAGCTGTTTTTT. The chain recombines TRBV9 with TRBJ2-2; 7 bases are a match to TRBD2. CDR3 length: 16 amino acids. J lost 6 bases, V lost 4 bases, and 12 bases had no gene match. From germline, CDR1 is SGDLS and CDR2 YYNGEE.

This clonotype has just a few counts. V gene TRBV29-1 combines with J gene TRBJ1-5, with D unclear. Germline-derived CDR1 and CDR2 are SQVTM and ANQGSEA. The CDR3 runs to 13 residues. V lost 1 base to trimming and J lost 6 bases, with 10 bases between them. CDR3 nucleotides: TGCAGCGTTGAAGGTCGACCGAGTCAGCCCCAGCATTTT. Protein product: CSVEGRPSQPQHF.

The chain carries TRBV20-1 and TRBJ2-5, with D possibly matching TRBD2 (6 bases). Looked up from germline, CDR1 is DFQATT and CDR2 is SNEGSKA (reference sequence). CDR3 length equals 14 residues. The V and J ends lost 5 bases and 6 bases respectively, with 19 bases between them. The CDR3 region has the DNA TGCAGTGCTCGGCCCCTTCGGGAGTATCAGACCCAGTACTTC. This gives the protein CSARPLREYQTQYF.

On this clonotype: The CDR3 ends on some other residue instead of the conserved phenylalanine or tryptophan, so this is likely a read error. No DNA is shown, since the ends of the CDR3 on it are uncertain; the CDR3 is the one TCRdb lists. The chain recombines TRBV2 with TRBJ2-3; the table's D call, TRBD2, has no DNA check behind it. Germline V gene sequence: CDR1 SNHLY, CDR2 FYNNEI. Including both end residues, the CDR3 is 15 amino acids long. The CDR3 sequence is CASRVVAGGHRYAVV.

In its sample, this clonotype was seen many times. CDR3 protein: CASSFGNNEQFF. DNA of the CDR3: TGTGCCAGCAGTTTTGGCAACAATGAGCAGTTCTTC. The chain uses TRBV12-3 or TRBV12-4 and TRBJ2-1; D unclear. The germline V and J ends were trimmed by 3 bases and 5 bases, with 5 bases remaining between them. The CDR3 is 12 residues long.

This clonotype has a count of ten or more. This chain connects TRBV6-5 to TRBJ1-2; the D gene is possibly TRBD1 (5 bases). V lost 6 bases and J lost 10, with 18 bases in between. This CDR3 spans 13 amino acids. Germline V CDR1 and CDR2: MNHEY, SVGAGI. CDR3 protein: CASSPYRTHDYTF. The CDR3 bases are TGTGCCAGCAGCCCCTACAGGACTCATGACTACACCTTC.

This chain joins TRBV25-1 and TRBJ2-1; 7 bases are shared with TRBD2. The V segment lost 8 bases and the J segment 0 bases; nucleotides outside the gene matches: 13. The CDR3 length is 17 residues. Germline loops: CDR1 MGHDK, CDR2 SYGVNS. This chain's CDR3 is CASPRGWGGSSYNEQFF. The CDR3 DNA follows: TGTGCCAGCCCACGGGGATGGGGGGGAAGCTCCTACAATGAGCAGTTCTTC.

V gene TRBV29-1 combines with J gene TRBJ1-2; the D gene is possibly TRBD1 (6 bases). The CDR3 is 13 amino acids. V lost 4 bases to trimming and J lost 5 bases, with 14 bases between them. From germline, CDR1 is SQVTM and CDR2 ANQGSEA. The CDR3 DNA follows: TGCAGCGTTGGAGTCAGCCAGGGGTATGGCTACACCTTC. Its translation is CSVGVSQGYGYTF.

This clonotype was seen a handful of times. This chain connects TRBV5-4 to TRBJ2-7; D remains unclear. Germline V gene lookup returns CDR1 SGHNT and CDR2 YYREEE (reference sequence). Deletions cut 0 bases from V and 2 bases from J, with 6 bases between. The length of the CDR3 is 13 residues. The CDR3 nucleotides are TGTGCCAGCAGCTTGGCGGGTACCTACGAGCAGTACTTC. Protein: CASSLAGTYEQYF.

Here the CDR3 reads CSASGTSGDYTQYF. The CDR3 nucleotides are TGCAGTGCTTCCGGGACTAGCGGTGACTATACGCAGTATTTT. The chain is built from TRBV20-1 and TRBJ2-3; 11 nucleotides agree with TRBD2. CDR3 length: 14 amino acids. The trim removed 5 bases at V and 7 bases at J, leaving 8 bases unmatched. Germline V gene sequence: CDR1 DFQATT, CDR2 SNEGSKA (reference sequence).

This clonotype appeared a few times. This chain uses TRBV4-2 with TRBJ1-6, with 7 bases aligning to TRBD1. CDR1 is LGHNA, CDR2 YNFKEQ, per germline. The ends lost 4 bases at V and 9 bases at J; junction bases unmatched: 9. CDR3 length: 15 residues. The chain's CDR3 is CASSPEPGGSSPLHF. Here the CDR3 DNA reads TGTGCCAGCAGCCCCGAGCCAGGGGGATCTTCACCCCTCCACTTT.

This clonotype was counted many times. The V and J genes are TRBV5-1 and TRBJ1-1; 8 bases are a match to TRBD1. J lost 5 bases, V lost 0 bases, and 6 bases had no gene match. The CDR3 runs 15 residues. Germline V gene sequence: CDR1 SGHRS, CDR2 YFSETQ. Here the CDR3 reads CASSLGTGRRTEAFF. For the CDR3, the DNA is TGCGCCAGCAGCTTGGGGACAGGGCGTAGGACTGAAGCTTTCTTT.

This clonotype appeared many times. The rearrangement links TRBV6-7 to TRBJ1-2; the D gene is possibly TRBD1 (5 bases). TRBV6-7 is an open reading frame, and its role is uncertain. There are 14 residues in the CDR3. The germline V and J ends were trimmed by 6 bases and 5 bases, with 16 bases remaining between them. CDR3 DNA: TGTGCCAGCAGGGGACCGCCGGTGGTATATGGCTACACCTTC. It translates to CASRGPPVVYGYTF.

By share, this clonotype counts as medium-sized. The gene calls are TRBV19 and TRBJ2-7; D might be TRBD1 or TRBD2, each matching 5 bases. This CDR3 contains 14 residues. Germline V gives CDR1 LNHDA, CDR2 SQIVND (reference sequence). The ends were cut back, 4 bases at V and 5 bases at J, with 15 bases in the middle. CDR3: CASSTWDRGDEQYF. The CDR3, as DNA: TGTGCCAGTAGTACTTGGGACCGAGGCGACGAGCAGTACTTC. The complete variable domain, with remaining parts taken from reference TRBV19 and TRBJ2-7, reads DGGITQSPKYLFRKEGQNVTLSCEQNLNHDAMYWYRQDPGQGLRLIYYSQIVNDFQKGDIAEGYSVSREKKESFPLTVTSAQKNPTAFYLCASSTWDRGDEQYFGPGTRLTVT.

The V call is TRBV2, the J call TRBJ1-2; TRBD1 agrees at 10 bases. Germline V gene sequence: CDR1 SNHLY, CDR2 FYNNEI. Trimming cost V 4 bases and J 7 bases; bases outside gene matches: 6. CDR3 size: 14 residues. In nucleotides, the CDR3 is TGTGCCAGCAGTGGAACCGGGACAGGGGTTGGCTACACCTTC. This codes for CASSGTGTGVGYTF.